This TCR beta chain was profiled in a study of cytomegalovirus exposure and HLA in healthy donors. Broader study findings: Later analysis demonstrated an association between a missense DCLRE1C variant and TCR beta V- and J-gene trimming. Specificity for CMV antigens was confirmed in vitro for a few of the CMV-associated chains. The listing of roughly 160 TCR beta chains classed them as cytomegalovirus-associated.

The CDR3 spans 16 residues. V lost 1 base to trimming and J lost 5 bases; unmatched junction nucleotides: 13. Per the germline V gene, CDR1 is SQVTM and CDR2 is ANQGSEA. PCR involved 60 Vbeta and 13 Jbeta primers. The method was immunoSEQ multiplex PCR; TCRdb's version includes in-frame clones alone and lacks a portion of them. The sample records more than 200,000 clones, about 80% being singletons. Concerning this clone: No antigen is known for it.

The specimen sequenced was PBMCs. The TCR sequence derives from a man aged 35-49 years in good health and CMV-seropositive. The chain has TRBV29-1 and TRBJ2-7; 8 nucleotides match TRBD2. The CDR3 DNA follows: TGCAGCGTTGAAGGGTTAGCGGGATTCGGGCTTGACGAGCAGTACTTC. This codes for CSVEGLAGFGLDEQYF.